Each of the 23 T cell receptor beta chains below was sequenced from the same sample in a study of shared clonotypes between healthy human individuals (dated by TCRdb to the early 2020s). The protocol used for the library was the immunoSEQ multiplex PCR assay. TCRdb obtained this table from immuneACCESS and retained in-frame rearrangements with V and J assigned. These tables miss some clones; where compared with another copy, unresolved V genes account for less than half of the shortfall, and the remainder is unexplained. Present in this sample are around 2.5 million clones, 80% to 95% of which were seen just once. The leading ten clones occupy roughly 0.39% of the sample. The sequencing sample was made of naive CD4+ T cells from PBMCs. The cell subset or site label, read with the paper, signifies: CD45RA+ positively selected. Receptor source: a man aged 18 to 29 in good health. Some clones in this sample may be carry-over from other donors' samples.

About this clone itself: Other DNA sequences of this sample code for an identical CDR3. V is TRBV6-6 and J is TRBJ2-7, with 8 bases lining up with TRBD2. This CDR3 has 13 residues. V dropped 3 bases and J dropped 2; count of bases not matched to a gene: 0. From germline, CDR1 is MNHNY and CDR2 SVGAGI (reference sequence). The CDR3 nucleotides are TGTGCCAGCAGTTATAGCGGGACCTACGAGCAGTACTTC. It yields the protein CASSYSGTYEQYF.

The CDR3 is CAWSVHRGRNSPLHF. The CDR3 DNA follows: TGTGCCTGGAGTGTGCACAGGGGGCGGAATTCACCCCTCCACTTT. The rearrangement links TRBV30 to TRBJ1-6; 9 bases fit TRBD1. The germline V gene encodes CDR1 GTSNPN and CDR2 SVGIG (reference sequence). V was pared by 0 bases and J by 7 bases, with 4 bases of the junction left unmatched. This CDR3 comprises 15 residues. Based on the CDR3 plus reference TRBV30 and TRBJ1-6, the full variable domain is SQTIHQWPATLVQPVGSPLSLECTVEGTSNPNLYWYRQAAGRGLQLLFYSVGIGQISSEVPQNLSASRPQDRQFILSSKKLLLSDSGFYLCAWSVHRGRNSPLHFGNGTRLTVT.

J is TRBJ1-5 and V is TRBV27; 8 bases line up with TRBD1. J was trimmed by 0 bases and V by 2 bases; bases with no gene match: 6. The CDR3 length is 17 residues. CDR1 is MNHEY, CDR2 SMNVEV, per germline (reference sequence). The CDR3 DNA reads TGTGCCAGCAGTTTAGTATCGACAGGGGCTAGCAATCAGCCCCAGCATTTT. Translated, it gives CASSLVSTGASNQPQHF.

V and J are TRBV27 and TRBJ1-5, with D tentatively TRBD1 (5 bases). Trimming removed 4 bases from V and 6 bases from J, with 7 bases in between. CDR1 is MNHEY, CDR2 SMNVEV, per germline (reference sequence). CDR3 length: 12 amino acids. The CDR3 nucleotides read TGTGCCAGCAGTTCCGGGGGTCAGCCCCAGCATTTT. It encodes CASSSGGQPQHF.

The chain links TRBV4-1 to TRBJ1-5, with D unresolved. This CDR3 comprises 15 residues. V shed 1 base and J shed 0 bases, with 7 bases lying between them. The germline gives CDR1 MGHRA, CDR2 YSYEKL. The CDR3 nucleotides read TGCGCCAGCAGCCAAGGCAGGTATAGCAATCAGCCCCAGCATTTT. It yields the protein CASSQGRYSNQPQHF.

V is TRBV14 and J is TRBJ2-7; 10 positions match TRBD2. Per germline, CDR1 SGHDN and CDR2 FVKESK. The CDR3 has 16 amino acids. The V segment lost 4 bases and the J segment 4 bases; nucleotides outside the gene matches: 10. The CDR3 loop reads CASSRRSSGSFYEQYF. In nucleotides, the CDR3 is TGTGCCAGCAGCCGCCGATCTAGCGGGAGCTTTTACGAGCAGTACTTC.

This clone was seen once. The rearrangement joins TRBV2 to TRBJ2-5; TRBD1 matches at 10 bases. The V segment lost 7 bases and the J segment 3 bases; nucleotides outside the gene matches: 5. This CDR3 contains 14 residues. Per germline, CDR1 SNHLY and CDR2 FYNNEI. CDR3 bases: TGTGCCAGCAACCAGGACAGGGGGGAAGAGACCCAGTACTTC. It encodes CASNQDRGEETQYF.

This chain joins TRBV5-1 and TRBJ1-4; 7 positions agree with TRBD1. Germline CDR1 SGHRS, CDR2 YFSETQ. This CDR3 has 13 amino acids. The ends lost 4 bases at V and 5 bases at J; junction bases unmatched: 2. The CDR3 here is CASSRDRNEKLFF. The DNA of the CDR3 is TGCGCCAGCAGCAGGGACAGAAATGAAAAACTGTTTTTT.

This CDR3 reads CASSLALTGEKLFF. The CDR3 DNA follows: TGCGCCAGCAGCTTGGCCCTAACCGGAGAAAAACTGTTTTTT. The genes are TRBV5-1 and TRBJ1-4, with D unresolved. This CDR3 is built from 14 residues. The V gene's germline CDR1 is SGHRS and CDR2 YFSETQ. V was clipped by 0 bases and J by 8 bases, with 11 bases between them.

The V and J genes are TRBV7-6 and TRBJ2-1; perhaps TRBD1 as D (6 bases). The V gene lost 3 bases and the J gene lost 2 bases, with 14 bases spanning the gap. Germline-derived CDR1 and CDR2 are SGHVS and FNYEAQ. The CDR3 is made up of 16 amino acids. CDR3 sequence reads: CASSFRTGNPYNEQFF. The CDR3 DNA follows: TGTGCCAGCAGCTTCCGTACAGGGAACCCCTACAATGAGCAGTTCTTC. Looking up the rest from reference TRBV7-6 and TRBJ2-1 gives the full variable domain: GAGVSQSPRYKVTKRGQDVALRCDPISGHVSLYWYRQALGQGPEFLTYFNYEAQQDKSGLPNDRFSAERPEGSISTLTIQRTEQRDSAMYRCASSFRTGNPYNEQFFGPGTRLTVL.

To note about this clone: Within the sample, other DNA sequences also encode this same CDR3. V is TRBV5-1 and J is TRBJ2-3; no firm D call. The length of the CDR3 is 13 residues. Between the trimmed V and J ends, which lost 3 bases and 4 bases, there was a span of 9 bases. Germline CDR1 is SGHRS and CDR2 is YFSETQ. In nucleotides, the CDR3 is TGCGCCAGCAGCTCTCGAAGTGCAGATACGCAGTATTTT. Protein product: CASSSRSADTQYF.

This clone was observed a single time. J is TRBJ2-1 and V is TRBV5-1; 8 bases align to TRBD2. This CDR3 contains 15 residues. The junction had 13 bases not matched to a gene; V was cut back by 5 bases and J by 9 bases. Germline V gene data show CDR1 as SGHRS and CDR2 as YFSETQ. CDR3 region: CASRISSGPAGEQFF. CDR3 nucleotide sequence: TGCGCCAGCAGAATTTCTAGCGGGCCAGCAGGTGAGCAGTTCTTC.

This clone showed up just once. V usage is TRBV12-2 and J usage is TRBJ2-6; the table names TRBD1, a call not compared with the DNA. TRBV12-2 is an annotated pseudogene. The length of the CDR3 is 18 residues. As DNA, the CDR3 is TGTGCAAGTCGCTTAAACAGGGGACTGAGCTCTGGGGCCAACGTCCTGACTTTC. It codes for CASRLNRGLSSGANVLTF.

CDR3 bases: TGTGCCAGCAGCCCGGGACTAGCGGGAAGGTCTAGCTCCTACAATGAGCAGTTCTTC. This translates into CASSPGLAGRSSSYNEQFF. The chain couples TRBV7-2 to TRBJ2-1, with 13 bases aligning to TRBD2. J gave up 0 bases and V 5 bases, and 10 bases lay outside the gene matches. Germline-derived CDR1 and CDR2 are SGHTA and FQGNSA. The CDR3 has 19 amino acids.

The chain joins TRBV6-5 to TRBJ2-4; D is perhaps TRBD1 or TRBD2 (5 bases each). V lost 6 bases, J lost 9 bases, and 21 bases lay in between. CDR1 is MNHEY and CDR2 is SVGAGI in the germline V gene. This CDR3 comprises 15 residues. The CDR3 region has the DNA TGTGCCAGCAGCCTAGGGGAGACCGTCCTAGGCATTCAGTACTTC. Encoded protein: CASSLGETVLGIQYF.

The chain recombines TRBV11-2 with TRBJ1-4; D not certain. Germline CDR1 and CDR2: SGHAT and FQNNGV. Between the trimmed V and J ends, which lost 5 bases and 0 bases, there was a span of 10 bases. The CDR3 has 15 amino acids. CDR3 sequence reads: CASSNYGATNEKLFF. The CDR3 DNA reads as TGTGCCAGCAGCAACTACGGTGCAACTAATGAAAAACTGTTTTTT.

The V and J genes are TRBV19 and TRBJ2-3; 7 nucleotides match TRBD2. The CDR3 consists of 16 residues. The ends lost 5 bases at V and 6 bases at J; junction bases unmatched: 14. Germline V gene data show CDR1 as LNHDA and CDR2 as SQIVND (reference sequence). CDR3 sequence (DNA): TGTGCCAGTAGTCCCGGCCCCGCGGGAGCTGTGGATACGCAGTATTTT. Translation gives CASSPGPAGAVDTQYF.

V gene TRBV10-1 combines with J gene TRBJ2-7; 9 bases match TRBD1. Unmatched junction bases numbered 4, after V lost 2 bases and J lost 2 bases. CDR1 and CDR2 from the germline V gene are WNHNN and SYGVQD (reference sequence). The CDR3 runs 15 residues. CDR3 residues: CASSETGQGTYEQYF. Written as DNA, the CDR3 is TGCGCCAGCAGTGAGACAGGACAGGGGACCTACGAGCAGTACTTC.

This clone was seen just once. The chain uses TRBV5-1 and TRBJ2-2; 8 nucleotides agree with TRBD1. Trimming removed 2 bases from V and 5 bases from J; junction bases left unmatched: 2. Germline V gene lookup returns CDR1 SGHRS and CDR2 YFSETQ. CDR3 length: 14 residues. The CDR3 spells CASSFQGATGELFF. DNA of the CDR3: TGCGCCAGCAGCTTCCAGGGGGCTACCGGGGAGCTGTTTTTT.

V is TRBV18 and J is TRBJ2-2; no clear D gene. CDR3 size: 15 residues. Germline V lookup: CDR1 KGHSH, CDR2 LQKENI. Trimming took 0 bases from V and 8 from J, leaving 13 bases between them. The CDR3 is CASSPPPIAVGELFF. The CDR3 nucleotides read TGTGCCAGCTCACCACCGCCTATAGCCGTGGGGGAGCTGTTTTTT. Drawing the rest from reference TRBV18 and TRBJ2-2, the complete variable domain is NAGVMQNPRHLVRRRGQEARLRCSPMKGHSHVYWYRQLPEEGLKFMVYLQKENIIDESGMPKERFSAEFPKEGPSILRIQQVVRGDSAAYFCASSPPPIAVGELFFGEGSRLTVL.

The chain recombines TRBV10-3 with TRBJ2-3, with 9 bases identical to TRBD2. Germline V gene data show CDR1 as ENHRY and CDR2 as SYGVKD. V was pared by 10 bases and J by 0 bases, with 11 bases of the junction left unmatched. The CDR3 runs 16 residues. The CDR3 nucleotides are TGTGCCACAGGACTAGCGTCATCCCTTAGCACAGATACGCAGTATTTT. Protein sequence: CATGLASSLSTDTQYF.

A remark on this clone: This specimen includes other DNA sequences encoding the same CDR3. The chain has TRBV12-5 and TRBJ2-5; a weak D match, TRBD1 (7 bases). The CDR3 consists of 13 residues. Germline V CDR1 and CDR2: LGHNT, FRNRAP. V was pared by 5 bases and J by 3 bases, with 10 bases between. In nucleotides, the CDR3 is TGTGCTAGTGGTCTCAGGGGGGAAGAGACCCAGTACTTC. This sequence encodes CASGLRGEETQYF.

The chain has TRBV18 and TRBJ2-7; D call uncertain. Germline assignment: CDR1 KGHSH and CDR2 LQKENI. V lost 2 bases to trimming and J lost 7 bases, with 18 bases between them. This CDR3 is 15 amino acids long. The CDR3 loop reads CASSPTVGRDSEQYF. Written as DNA, the CDR3 is TGTGCCAGCTCACCAACAGTAGGACGAGATAGTGAGCAGTACTTC.